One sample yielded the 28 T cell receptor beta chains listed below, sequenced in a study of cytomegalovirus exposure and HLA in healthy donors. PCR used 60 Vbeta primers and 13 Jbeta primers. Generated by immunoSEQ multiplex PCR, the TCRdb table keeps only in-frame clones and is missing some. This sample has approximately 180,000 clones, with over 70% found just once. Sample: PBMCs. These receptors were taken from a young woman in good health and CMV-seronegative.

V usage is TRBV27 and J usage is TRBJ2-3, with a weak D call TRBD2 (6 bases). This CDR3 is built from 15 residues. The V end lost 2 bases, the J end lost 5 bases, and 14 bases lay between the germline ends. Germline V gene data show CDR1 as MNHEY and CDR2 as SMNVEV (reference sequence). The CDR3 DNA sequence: TGTGCCAGCAGTTTAAGGAGGGGCCCTTTAGATACGCAGTATTTT. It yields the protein CASSLRRGPLDTQYF.

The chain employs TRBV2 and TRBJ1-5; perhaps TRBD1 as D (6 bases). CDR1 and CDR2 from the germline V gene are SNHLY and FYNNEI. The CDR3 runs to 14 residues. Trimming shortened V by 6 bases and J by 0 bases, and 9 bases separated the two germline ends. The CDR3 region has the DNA TGTGCCAGCAGACAGGGTTATAGCAATCAGCCCCAGCATTTT. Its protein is CASRQGYSNQPQHF. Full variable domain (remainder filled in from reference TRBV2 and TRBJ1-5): EPEVTQTPSHQVTQMGQEVILRCVPISNHLYFYWYRQILGQKVEFLVSFYNNEISEKSEIFDDQFSVERPDGSNFTLKIRSTKLEDSAMYFCASRQGYSNQPQHFGDGTRLSIL.

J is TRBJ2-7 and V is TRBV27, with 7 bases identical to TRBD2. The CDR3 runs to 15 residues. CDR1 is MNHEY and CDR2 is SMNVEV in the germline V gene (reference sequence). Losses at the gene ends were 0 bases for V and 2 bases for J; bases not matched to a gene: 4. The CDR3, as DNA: TGTGCCAGCAGTTTATCGGTGCGGGGGACCTACGAGCAGTACTTC. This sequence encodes CASSLSVRGTYEQYF.

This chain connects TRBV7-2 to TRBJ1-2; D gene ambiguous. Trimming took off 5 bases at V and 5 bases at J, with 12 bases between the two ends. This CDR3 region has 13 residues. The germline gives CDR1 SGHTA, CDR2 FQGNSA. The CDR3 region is CASSPNSGYGYTF. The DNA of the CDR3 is TGTGCCAGCAGCCCAAACTCAGGATATGGCTACACCTTC. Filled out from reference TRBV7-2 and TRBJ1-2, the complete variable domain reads GAGVSQSPSNKVTEKGKDVELRCDPISGHTALYWYRQSLGQGLEFLIYFQGNSAPDKSGLPSDRFSAERTGGSVSTLTIQRTQQEDSAVYLCASSPNSGYGYTFGSGTRLTVV.

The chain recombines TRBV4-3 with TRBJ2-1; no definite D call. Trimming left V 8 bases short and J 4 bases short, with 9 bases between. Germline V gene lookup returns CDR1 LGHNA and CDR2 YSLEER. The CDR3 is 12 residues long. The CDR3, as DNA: TGCGCCAGCGGCGACGGGTACAATGAGCAGTTCTTC. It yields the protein CASGDGYNEQFF.

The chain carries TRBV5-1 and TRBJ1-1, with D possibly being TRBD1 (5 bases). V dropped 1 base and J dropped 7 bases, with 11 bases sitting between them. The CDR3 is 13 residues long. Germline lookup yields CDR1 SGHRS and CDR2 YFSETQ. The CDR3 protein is CASSLQGDHEAFF. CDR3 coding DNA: TGCGCCAGCAGCTTGCAGGGCGACCATGAAGCTTTCTTT.

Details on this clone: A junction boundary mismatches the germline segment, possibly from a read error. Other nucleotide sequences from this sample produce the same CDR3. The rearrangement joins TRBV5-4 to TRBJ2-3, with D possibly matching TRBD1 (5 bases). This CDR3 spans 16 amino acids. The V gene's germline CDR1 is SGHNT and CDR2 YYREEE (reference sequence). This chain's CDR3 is CASSLYVAGPIDTQYF. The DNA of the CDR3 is TGTGCCAGCAGCTTGTATGTTGCAGGGCCCATAGATACACAGTATTTT.

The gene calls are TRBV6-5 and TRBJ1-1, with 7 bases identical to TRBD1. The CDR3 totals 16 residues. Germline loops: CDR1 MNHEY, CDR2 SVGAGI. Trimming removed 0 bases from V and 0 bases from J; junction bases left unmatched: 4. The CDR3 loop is CASSYSMRGLNTEAFF. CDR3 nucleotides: TGTGCCAGCAGTTACTCGATGAGGGGGCTGAACACTGAAGCTTTCTTT.

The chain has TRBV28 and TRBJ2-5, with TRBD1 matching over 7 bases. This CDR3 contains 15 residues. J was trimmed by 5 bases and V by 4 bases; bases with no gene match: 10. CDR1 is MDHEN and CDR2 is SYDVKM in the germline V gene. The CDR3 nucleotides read TGTGCCAGCAGTTCCCAGACAGGGCCAGCGGAGACCCAGTACTTC. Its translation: CASSSQTGPAETQYF.

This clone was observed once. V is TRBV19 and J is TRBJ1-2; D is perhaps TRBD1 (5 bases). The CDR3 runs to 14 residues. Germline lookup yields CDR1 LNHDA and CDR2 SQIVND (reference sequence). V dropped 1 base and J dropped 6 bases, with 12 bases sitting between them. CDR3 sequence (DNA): TGTGCCAGTAGTATAGCGTCGGGGGTGGATGGCTACACCTTC. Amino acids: CASSIASGVDGYTF.

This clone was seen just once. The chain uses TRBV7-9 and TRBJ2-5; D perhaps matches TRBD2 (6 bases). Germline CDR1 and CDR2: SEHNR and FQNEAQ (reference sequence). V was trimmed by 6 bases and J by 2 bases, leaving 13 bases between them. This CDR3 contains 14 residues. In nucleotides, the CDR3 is TGTGCCAGCAGTCATCAGGCGGGGCAAGAGACCCAGTACTTC. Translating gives CASSHQAGQETQYF.

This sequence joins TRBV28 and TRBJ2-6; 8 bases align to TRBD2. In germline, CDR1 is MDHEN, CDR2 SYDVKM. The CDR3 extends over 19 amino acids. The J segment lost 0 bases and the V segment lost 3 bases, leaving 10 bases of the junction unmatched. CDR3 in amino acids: CASSLERGPSYSGANVLTF. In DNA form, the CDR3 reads TGTGCCAGCAGTTTGGAGCGGGGGCCATCCTACTCTGGGGCCAACGTCCTGACTTTC.

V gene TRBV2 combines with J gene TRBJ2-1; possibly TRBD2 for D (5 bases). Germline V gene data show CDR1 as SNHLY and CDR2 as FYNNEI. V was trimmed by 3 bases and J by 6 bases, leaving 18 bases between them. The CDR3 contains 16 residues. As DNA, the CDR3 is TGTGCCAGCAGTGAGCAGCGGAGGATAGGAATCAATGAGCAGTTCTTC. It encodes CASSEQRRIGINEQFF.

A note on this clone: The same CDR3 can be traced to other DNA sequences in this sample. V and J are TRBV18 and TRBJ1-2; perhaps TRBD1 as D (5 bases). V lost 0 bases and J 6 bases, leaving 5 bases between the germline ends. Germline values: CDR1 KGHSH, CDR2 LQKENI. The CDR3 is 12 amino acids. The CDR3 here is CASSPPGDGYTF. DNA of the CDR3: TGTGCCAGCTCACCACCAGGGGATGGCTACACCTTC.

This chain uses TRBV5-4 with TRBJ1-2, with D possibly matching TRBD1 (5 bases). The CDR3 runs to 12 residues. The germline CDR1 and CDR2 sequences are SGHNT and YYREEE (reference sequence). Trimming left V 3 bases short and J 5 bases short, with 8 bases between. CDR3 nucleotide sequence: TGTGCCAGCAGCTCACAGGATTATGGCTACACCTTC. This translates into CASSSQDYGYTF.

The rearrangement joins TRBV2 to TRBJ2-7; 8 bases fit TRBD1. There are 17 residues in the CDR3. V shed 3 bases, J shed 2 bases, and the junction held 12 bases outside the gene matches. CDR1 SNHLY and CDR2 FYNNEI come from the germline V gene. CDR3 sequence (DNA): TGTGCCAGCAGTGATTCACCAACAGGGGGAGTTGCCTACGAGCAGTACTTC. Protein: CASSDSPTGGVAYEQYF.

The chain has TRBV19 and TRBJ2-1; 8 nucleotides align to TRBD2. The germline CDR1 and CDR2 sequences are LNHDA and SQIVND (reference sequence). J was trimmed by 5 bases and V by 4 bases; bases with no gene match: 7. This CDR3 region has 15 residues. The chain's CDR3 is CASSTAGALNNEQFF. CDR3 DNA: TGTGCCAGTAGTACAGCGGGAGCTTTGAACAATGAGCAGTTCTTC. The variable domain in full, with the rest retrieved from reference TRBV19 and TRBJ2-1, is DGGITQSPKYLFRKEGQNVTLSCEQNLNHDAMYWYRQDPGQGLRLIYYSQIVNDFQKGDIAEGYSVSREKKESFPLTVTSAQKNPTAFYLCASSTAGALNNEQFFGPGTRLTVL.

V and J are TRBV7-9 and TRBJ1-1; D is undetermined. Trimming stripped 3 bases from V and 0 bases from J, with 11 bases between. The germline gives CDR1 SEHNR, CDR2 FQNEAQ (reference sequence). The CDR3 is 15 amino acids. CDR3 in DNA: TGTGCCAGCAGCTTCTTCGACATAGTGAACACTGAAGCTTTCTTT. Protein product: CASSFFDIVNTEAFF.

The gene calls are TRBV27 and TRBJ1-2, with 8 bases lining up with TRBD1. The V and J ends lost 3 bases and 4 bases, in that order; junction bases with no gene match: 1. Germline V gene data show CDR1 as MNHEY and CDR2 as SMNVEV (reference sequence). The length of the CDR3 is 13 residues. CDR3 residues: CASSLGQAYGYTF. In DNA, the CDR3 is TGTGCCAGCAGTTTGGGACAGGCCTATGGCTACACCTTC.

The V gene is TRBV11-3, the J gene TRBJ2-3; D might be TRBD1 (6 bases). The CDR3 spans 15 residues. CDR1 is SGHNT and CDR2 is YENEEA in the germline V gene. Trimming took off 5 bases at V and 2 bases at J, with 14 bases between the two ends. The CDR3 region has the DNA TGTGCCAGCAGCCCTAGGGACACACCCACAGATACGCAGTATTTT. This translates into CASSPRDTPTDTQYF.

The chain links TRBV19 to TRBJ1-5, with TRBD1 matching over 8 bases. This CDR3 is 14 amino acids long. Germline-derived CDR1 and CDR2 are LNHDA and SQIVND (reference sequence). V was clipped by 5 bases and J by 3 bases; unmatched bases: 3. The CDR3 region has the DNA TGTGCCAGTAGTCGGACAGGGTCCAATCAGCCCCAGCATTTT. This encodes CASSRTGSNQPQHF.

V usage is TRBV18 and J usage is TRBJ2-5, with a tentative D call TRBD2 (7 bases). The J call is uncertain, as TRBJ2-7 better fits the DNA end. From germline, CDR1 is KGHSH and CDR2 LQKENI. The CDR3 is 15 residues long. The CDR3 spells CASSRTGGVPLEQYF. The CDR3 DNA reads TGTGCCAGCTCCCGTACGGGGGGCGTTCCCCTCGAGCAGTACTTC.

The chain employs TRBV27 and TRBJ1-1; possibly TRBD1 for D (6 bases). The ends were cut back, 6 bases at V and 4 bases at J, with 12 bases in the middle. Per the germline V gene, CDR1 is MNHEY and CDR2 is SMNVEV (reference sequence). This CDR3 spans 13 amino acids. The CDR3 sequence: CASSIIGGTEAFF. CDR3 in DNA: TGTGCCAGCAGCATTATAGGGGGCACTGAAGCTTTCTTT.

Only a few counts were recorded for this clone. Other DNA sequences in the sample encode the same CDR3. The CDR3 DNA follows: TGTGCCAGCAGCAAGGGACAGGGCCCAGATACGCAGTATTTT. Its translation is CASSKGQGPDTQYF. The chain joins TRBV4-2 to TRBJ2-3, with 9 bases fitting TRBD1. Germline V gene data show CDR1 as LGHNA and CDR2 as YNFKEQ. This CDR3 region has 14 residues. After removal of 5 bases from V and 4 bases from J, the junction contained 4 bases not matched to a gene.

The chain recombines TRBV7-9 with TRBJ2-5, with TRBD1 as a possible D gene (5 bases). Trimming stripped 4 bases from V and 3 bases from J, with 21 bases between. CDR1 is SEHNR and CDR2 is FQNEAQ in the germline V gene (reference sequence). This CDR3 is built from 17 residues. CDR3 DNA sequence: TGTGCCAGCAGCTCCAGGGTCCTTGTCGGGCCCGAAGAGACCCAGTACTTC. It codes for CASSSRVLVGPEETQYF.

The CDR3 here is CASSQPRESYEQYF. The CDR3 nucleotides are TGCGCCAGCAGCCAACCCCGGGAATCCTACGAGCAGTACTTC. The chain employs TRBV4-1 and TRBJ2-7; possible D gene TRBD2, 5 bases. The CDR3 contains 14 residues. V lost 2 bases and J lost 1, with 9 bases in between. The V gene's germline CDR1 is MGHRA and CDR2 YSYEKL.

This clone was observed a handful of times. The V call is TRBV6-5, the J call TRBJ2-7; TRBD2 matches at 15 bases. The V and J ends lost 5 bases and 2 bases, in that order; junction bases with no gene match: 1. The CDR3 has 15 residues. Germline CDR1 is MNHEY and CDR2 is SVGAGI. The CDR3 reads CASSGTSGGTYEQYF. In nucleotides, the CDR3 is TGTGCCAGCAGTGGGACTAGCGGGGGGACCTACGAGCAGTACTTC.

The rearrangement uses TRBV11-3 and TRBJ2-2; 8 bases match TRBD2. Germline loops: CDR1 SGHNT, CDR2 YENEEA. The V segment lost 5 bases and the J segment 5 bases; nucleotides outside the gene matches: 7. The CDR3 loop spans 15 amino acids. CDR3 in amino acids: CASSRREGGTGELFF. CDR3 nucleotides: TGTGCCAGCAGCCGACGGGAGGGGGGGACCGGGGAGCTGTTTTTT.